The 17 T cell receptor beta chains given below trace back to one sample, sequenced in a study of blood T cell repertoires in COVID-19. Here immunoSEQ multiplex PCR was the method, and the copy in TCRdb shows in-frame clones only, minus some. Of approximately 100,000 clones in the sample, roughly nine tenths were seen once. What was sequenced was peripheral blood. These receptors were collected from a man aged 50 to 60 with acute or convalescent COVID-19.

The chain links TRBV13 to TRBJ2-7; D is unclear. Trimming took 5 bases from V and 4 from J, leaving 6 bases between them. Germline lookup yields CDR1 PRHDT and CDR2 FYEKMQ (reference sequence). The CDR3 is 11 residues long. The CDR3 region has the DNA TGTGCCAGCAGCCTTAAATACGAGCAGTACTTC. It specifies CASSLKYEQYF.

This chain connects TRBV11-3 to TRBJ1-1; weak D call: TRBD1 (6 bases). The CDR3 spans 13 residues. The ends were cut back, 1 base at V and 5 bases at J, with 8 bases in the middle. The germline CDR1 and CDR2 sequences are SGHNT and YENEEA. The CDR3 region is CASSLGQVTEAFF. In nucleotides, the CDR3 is TGTGCCAGCAGCTTAGGACAGGTTACTGAAGCTTTCTTT.

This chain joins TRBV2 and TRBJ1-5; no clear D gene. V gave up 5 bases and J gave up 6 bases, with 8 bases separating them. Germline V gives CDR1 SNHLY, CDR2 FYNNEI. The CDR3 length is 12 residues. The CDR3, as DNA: TGTGCCAGCAGTTCCAGTACTCAGCCCCAGCATTTT. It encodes CASSSSTQPQHF.

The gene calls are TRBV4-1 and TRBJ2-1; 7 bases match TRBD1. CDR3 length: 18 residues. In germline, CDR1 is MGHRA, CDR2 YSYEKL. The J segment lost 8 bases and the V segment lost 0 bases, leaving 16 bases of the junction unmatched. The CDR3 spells CASSQDKGAGALPDEQFF. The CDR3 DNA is TGCGCCAGCAGCCAAGATAAGGGGGCAGGGGCCCTCCCCGATGAGCAGTTCTTC.

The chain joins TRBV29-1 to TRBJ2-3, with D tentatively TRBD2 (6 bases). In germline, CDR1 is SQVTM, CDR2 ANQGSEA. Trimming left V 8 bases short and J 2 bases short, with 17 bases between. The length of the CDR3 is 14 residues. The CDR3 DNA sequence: TGCAGCTCCGGAGGGACCCTACACACAGATACGCAGTATTTT. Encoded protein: CSSGGTLHTDTQYF.

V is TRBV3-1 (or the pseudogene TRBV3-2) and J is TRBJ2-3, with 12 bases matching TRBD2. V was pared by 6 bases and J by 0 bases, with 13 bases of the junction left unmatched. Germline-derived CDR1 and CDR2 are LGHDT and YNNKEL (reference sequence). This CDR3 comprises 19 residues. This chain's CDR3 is CASSSGLAGPQTSTDTQYF. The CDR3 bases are TGTGCCAGCAGTTCAGGACTAGCGGGGCCGCAAACTAGCACAGATACGCAGTATTTT.

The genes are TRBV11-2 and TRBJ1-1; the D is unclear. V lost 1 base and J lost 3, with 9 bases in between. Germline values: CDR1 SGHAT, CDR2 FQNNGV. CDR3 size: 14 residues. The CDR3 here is CASSLVRGYTEAFF. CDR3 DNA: TGTGCCAGCAGCTTAGTACGAGGATACACTGAAGCTTTCTTT.

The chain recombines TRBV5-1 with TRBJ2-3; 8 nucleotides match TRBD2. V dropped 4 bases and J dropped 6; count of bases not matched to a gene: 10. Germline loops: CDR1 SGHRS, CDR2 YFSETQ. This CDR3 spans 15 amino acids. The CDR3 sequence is CASSRIAGSADTQYF. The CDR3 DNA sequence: TGCGCCAGCAGCCGAATAGCGGGGTCAGCGGATACGCAGTATTTT.

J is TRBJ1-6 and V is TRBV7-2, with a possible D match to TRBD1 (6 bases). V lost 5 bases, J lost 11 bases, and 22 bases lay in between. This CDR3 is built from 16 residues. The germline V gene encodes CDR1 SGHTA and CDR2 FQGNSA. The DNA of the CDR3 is TGTGCCAGCAGCACCCAAGCGACAGGCTCAATGGCACCCCTCCACTTT. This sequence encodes CASSTQATGSMAPLHF.

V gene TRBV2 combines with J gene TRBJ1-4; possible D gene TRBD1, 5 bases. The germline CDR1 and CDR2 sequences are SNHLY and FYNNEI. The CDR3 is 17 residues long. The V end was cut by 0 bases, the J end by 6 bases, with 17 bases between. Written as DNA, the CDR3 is TGTGCCAGCAGTGAAGCGACGGGCAGGGTCCTCTATGAAAAACTGTTTTTT. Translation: CASSEATGRVLYEKLFF.

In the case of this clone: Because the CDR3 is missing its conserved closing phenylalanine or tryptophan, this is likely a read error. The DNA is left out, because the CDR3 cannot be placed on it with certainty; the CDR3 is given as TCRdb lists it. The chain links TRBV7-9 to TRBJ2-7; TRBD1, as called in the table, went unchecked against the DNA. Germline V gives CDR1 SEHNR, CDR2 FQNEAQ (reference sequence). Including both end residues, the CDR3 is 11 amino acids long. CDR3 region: CASSESQGIVI.

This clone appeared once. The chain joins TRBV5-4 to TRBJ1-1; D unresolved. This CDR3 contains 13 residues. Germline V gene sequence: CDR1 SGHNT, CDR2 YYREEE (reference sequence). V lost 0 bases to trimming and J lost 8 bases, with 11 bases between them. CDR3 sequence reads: CASSLGAVLEAFF. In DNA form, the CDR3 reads TGTGCCAGCAGCTTGGGTGCGGTTCTGGAAGCTTTCTTT. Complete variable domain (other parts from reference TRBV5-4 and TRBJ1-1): ETGVTQSPTHLIKTRGQQVTLRCSSQSGHNTVSWYQQALGQGPQFIFQYYREEENGRGNFPPRFSGLQFPNYSSELNVNALELDDSALYLCASSLGAVLEAFFGQGTRLTVV.

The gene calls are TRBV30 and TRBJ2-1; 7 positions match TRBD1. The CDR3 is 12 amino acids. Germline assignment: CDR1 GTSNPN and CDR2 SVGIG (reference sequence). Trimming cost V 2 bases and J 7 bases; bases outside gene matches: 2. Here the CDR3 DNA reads TGTGCCTGGAGTCTACAGGGGAATGAGCAGTTCTTC. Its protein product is CAWSLQGNEQFF.

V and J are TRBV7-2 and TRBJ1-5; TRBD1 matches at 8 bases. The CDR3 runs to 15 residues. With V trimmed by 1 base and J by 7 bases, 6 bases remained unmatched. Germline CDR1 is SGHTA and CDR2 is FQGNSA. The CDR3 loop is CASSLESGGRQPQHF. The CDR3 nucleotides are TGTGCCAGCAGCTTAGAATCAGGGGGCAGGCAGCCCCAGCATTTT.

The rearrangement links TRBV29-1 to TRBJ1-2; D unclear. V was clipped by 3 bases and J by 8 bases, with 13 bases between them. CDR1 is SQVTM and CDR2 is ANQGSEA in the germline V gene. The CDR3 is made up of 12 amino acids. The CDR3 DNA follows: TGCAGCGTTGATTTGGTTTTGGGCGGCTACACCTTC. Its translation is CSVDLVLGGYTF.

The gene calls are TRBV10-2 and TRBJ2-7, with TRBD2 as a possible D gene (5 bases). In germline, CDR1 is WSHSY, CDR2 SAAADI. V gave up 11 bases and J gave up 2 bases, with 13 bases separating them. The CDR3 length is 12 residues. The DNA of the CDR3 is TGCGCCGCAGGACTCCGACCCTACGAGCAGTACTTC. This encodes CAAGLRPYEQYF.

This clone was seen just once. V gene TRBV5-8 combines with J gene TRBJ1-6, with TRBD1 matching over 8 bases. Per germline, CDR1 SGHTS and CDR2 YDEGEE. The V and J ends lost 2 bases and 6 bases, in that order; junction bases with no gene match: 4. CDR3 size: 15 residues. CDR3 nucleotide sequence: TGTGCCAGCAGCTTCCAGGGGGCGAGTAATTCACCCCTCCACTTT. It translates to CASSFQGASNSPLHF.